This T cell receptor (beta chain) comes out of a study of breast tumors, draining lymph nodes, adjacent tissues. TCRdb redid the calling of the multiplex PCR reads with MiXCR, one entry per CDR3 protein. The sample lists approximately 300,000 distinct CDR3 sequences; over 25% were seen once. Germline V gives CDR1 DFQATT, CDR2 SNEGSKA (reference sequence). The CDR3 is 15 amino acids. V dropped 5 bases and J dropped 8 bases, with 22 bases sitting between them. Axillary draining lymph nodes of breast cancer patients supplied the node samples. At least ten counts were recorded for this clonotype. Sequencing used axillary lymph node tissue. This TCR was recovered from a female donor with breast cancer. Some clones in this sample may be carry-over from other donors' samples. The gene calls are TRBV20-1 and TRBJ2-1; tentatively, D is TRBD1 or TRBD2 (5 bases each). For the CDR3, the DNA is TGCAGTGCTCACCACCGGGGCCCAGTGACGGATGAGCAGTTCTTC. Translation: CSAHHRGPVTDEQFF.